Below, 4 T cell receptor beta chains from the same sample are listed, as sequenced in a study of T cell clonotyping in hematopoietic cell transplantation. Produced via immunoSEQ multiplex PCR; TCRdb's table is partial and in-frame only. The sample records roughly 10,000 clones, over 75% being singletons. The specimen was peripheral blood mononuclear cells, collected 180 days after allogeneic stem cell transplant. The receptors originated from a female patient aged 50-60 years who had an allogeneic stem cell transplant from a related donor, so the T cells may come from the graft donor. Some clones in this sample may be carry-over from other donors' samples.

This clone was seen only a few times. The rearrangement joins TRBV28 to TRBJ1-5; D uncertain. The germline V gene encodes CDR1 MDHEN and CDR2 SYDVKM. Trimming cost V 5 bases and J 0 bases, with 14 bases left between them. This CDR3 has 16 residues. As DNA, the CDR3 is TGTGCCAGCAGTCTCCCGCCGGGGATTAGCAATCAGCCCCAGCATTTT. This codes for CASSLPPGISNQPQHF.

The chain employs TRBV4-3 and TRBJ2-1; 9 bases are a match to TRBD2. The V gene end was trimmed by 4 bases and the J gene end by 4 bases; junction bases not matched to a gene: 8. The CDR3 consists of 16 residues. Germline V gives CDR1 LGHNA, CDR2 YSLEER. In DNA, the CDR3 is TGCGCCAGCAGCCCAAAACTAGCGGGCGATTACAATGAGCAGTTCTTC. Amino acid sequence: CASSPKLAGDYNEQFF.

This clone has more than one count but fewer than ten. V usage is TRBV5-1 and J usage is TRBJ2-2; 14 bases match TRBD2. The CDR3 runs 16 residues. CDR1 is SGHRS and CDR2 is YFSETQ in the germline V gene. V was pared by 4 bases and J by 2 bases, with 1 base of the junction left unmatched. CDR3 nucleotides: TGCGCCAGCAGCGGACTAGCGGGGGGAAACACCGGGGAGCTGTTTTTT. Its protein product is CASSGLAGGNTGELFF.

The chain combines TRBV11-3 with TRBJ2-3; the D call may be TRBD1 or TRBD2 (5 bases each). Trimming took 4 bases from V and 9 from J, leaving 14 bases between them. The CDR3 extends over 13 amino acids. Germline V gene sequence: CDR1 SGHNT, CDR2 YENEEA. CDR3 amino acids: CASSSRDRSTQYF. The CDR3 coding sequence is TGTGCCAGCAGCTCCCGGGACCGATCAACGCAGTATTTT.